The next 11 T cell receptor beta chains were all read from a single sample in a study of CD8+ T cells in alopecia areata. Sequencing relied on a cDNA template that was reverse transcribed from extracted RNA. Libraries were prepared by immunoSEQ multiplex PCR; TCRdb keeps only in-frame clonotypes and omits some of them. The data show some 170,000 clones, around 50% seen once. The specimen was CD4+ T cells sorted from blood, collected at week 0. The receptors stem from a human donor with alopecia areata.

V is TRBV7-2 and J is TRBJ2-4, with 8 nucleotides matching TRBD1. The junction had 6 bases not matched to a gene; V was cut back by 5 bases and J by 0 bases. The length of the CDR3 is 16 residues. Germline CDR1 reads SGHTA; CDR2 reads FQGNSA. In DNA form, the CDR3 reads TGTGCCAGCAGCCCGCGACAGGGGCTAGCCAAAAACATTCAGTACTTC. This translates into CASSPRQGLAKNIQYF.

The gene calls are TRBV21-1 and TRBJ2-3. TRBV21-1 is described as a pseudogene. The CDR3 contains 14 residues. The CDR3 DNA follows: TGTGCCAGCAGCAAGCTGAACGGCACAGATACGCAGTATTTT. As protein: CASSKLNGTDTQYF.

The chain's CDR3 is CASSPGTGIETQYF. CDR3 nucleotide sequence: TGTGCCAGCAGCCCGGGGACAGGGATAGAGACCCAGTACTTC. This chain links TRBV4-2 with TRBJ2-5; 9 bases are a match to TRBD1. The germline V gene encodes CDR1 LGHNA and CDR2 YNFKEQ. The CDR3 is 14 amino acids. Trimming at V came to 4 bases and at J to 4 bases, leaving 4 bases not matched to a gene.

As regards this clone: The same CDR3 also results from other DNA sequences found in this sample. J is TRBJ2-5 and V is TRBV7-2; perhaps TRBD2 as D (6 bases). Looked up from germline, CDR1 is SGHTA and CDR2 is FQGNSA. The CDR3 has 14 amino acids. The ends were cut back, 2 bases at V and 4 bases at J, with 11 bases in the middle. The CDR3 is CASSLSSGRETQYF. The CDR3 nucleotides read TGTGCCAGCAGCTTAAGTAGCGGAAGAGAGACCCAGTACTTC.

This sequence joins TRBV29-1 and TRBJ2-1, with D perhaps matching TRBD1 (6 bases). The CDR3 has 14 amino acids. Germline V gives CDR1 SQVTM, CDR2 ANQGSEA. V lost 0 bases, J lost 4 bases, and 10 bases lay in between. The CDR3 region has the DNA TGCAGCGTTGAAGAGTGGACAGAGTACAATGAGCAGTTCTTC. Translating it yields CSVEEWTEYNEQFF.

This chain joins TRBV6-5 and TRBJ1-5, with D maybe TRBD1 (5 bases). Looked up from germline, CDR1 is MNHEY and CDR2 is SVGAGI. With 5 bases removed from V and 9 bases from J, the gap between germline ends came to 20 bases. CDR3 length: 15 residues. CDR3 in amino acids: CASSHKGEGLRPQHF. CDR3 nucleotide sequence: TGTGCCAGCAGTCACAAAGGGGAGGGACTTCGGCCCCAGCATTTT.

The chain joins TRBV19 to TRBJ1-5; D possibly corresponds to TRBD1 (5 bases). The CDR3 has 13 amino acids. With 6 bases removed from V and 5 bases from J, the gap between germline ends came to 11 bases. Per germline, CDR1 LNHDA and CDR2 SQIVND (reference sequence). The CDR3 sequence: CASSPTEHQPQHF. CDR3 bases: TGTGCCAGTAGCCCGACAGAGCATCAGCCCCAGCATTTT.

The gene calls are TRBV15 and TRBJ2-2; tentative D call: TRBD1 (6 bases). Germline V gives CDR1 LNHNV, CDR2 YYDKDF (reference sequence). CDR3 length: 16 residues. The V and J ends lost 1 base and 3 bases respectively, with 12 bases between them. CDR3 loop: CATSRGGGWDTGELFF. The DNA of the CDR3 is TGTGCCACCAGCAGAGGTGGGGGCTGGGACACCGGGGAGCTGTTTTTT.

This clone was counted a few times. The rearrangement uses TRBV11-3 and TRBJ2-5; D gene unclear. The CDR3 length is 13 residues. CDR1 is SGHNT and CDR2 is YENEEA in the germline V gene. V was shortened by 1 base and J by 4 bases, with 7 bases between the two germline ends. CDR3 DNA: TGTGCCAGCAGCTTAGGAATCTTAGAGACCCAGTACTTC. Translation gives CASSLGILETQYF.

The genes are TRBV4-1 and TRBJ2-3; 11 bases are a match to TRBD2. The junction had 20 bases not matched to a gene; V was cut back by 4 bases and J by 2 bases. Germline CDR1 reads MGHRA; CDR2 reads YSYEKL. The CDR3 totals 21 residues. CDR3 amino acids: CASSLFPILPGTSGPTDTQYF. The CDR3 DNA reads as TGCGCCAGCAGCCTATTTCCCATTCTTCCCGGGACTAGCGGCCCCACAGATACGCAGTATTTT.

This sequence joins TRBV6-5 and TRBJ1-5; possibly TRBD1 for D (5 bases). The CDR3 is 15 residues long. In germline, CDR1 is MNHEY, CDR2 SVGAGI. V shed 5 bases and J shed 0 bases, with 11 bases lying between them. The CDR3 reads CASSTTEYSNQPQHF. In nucleotides, the CDR3 is TGTGCCAGCAGTACGACAGAGTATAGCAATCAGCCCCAGCATTTT.